This T cell receptor beta chain was captured by sequencing in a study of CXCR3-negative and CXCR3-positive naive CD8 T cells. Background on the study: For each library, about 1.5 +/- 0.3 million TRB reads were obtained, 120 million to 150 million in total.

Study-wide points: Surface CD5 matched across naive subsets, and TRB CDR3 properties served to infer TCR strength.

On this clonotype: Its antigen remains unknown.

The CDR3 consists of 13 residues. CDR1 ENHRY and CDR2 SYGVKD come from the germline V gene. Naive CD8+ T cells carried a CD45RO-CCR7+CD27+CD95- phenotype. The study made its TRB cDNA libraries by 5' RACE, adding UMI labels. TCRdb re-called the 5' RACE reads; every CDR3 protein appears as one record, without DNA. In total, the table holds over 100,000 distinct CDR3 sequences. Sequencing was done on a sample of naive CXCR3- CD8+ T cells from blood. The sample's subset: CD45RO-CCR7+CD27+CD95- naive CD8+ T cells lacking CXCR3 (TNR3-). This TCR was recovered from a human donor in good health. Some clones in this sample may be carry-over from other donors' samples. The V gene is TRBV10-3, the J gene TRBJ2-7; TCRdb returns TRBD1, unconfirmable since there is no DNA. The CDR3 loop reads CAISGTGGYEQYF.